This is a list of T cell receptor beta chains from one sample in a study of CD8+CD57+ T cells in acquired aplastic anemia. TCRdb passed the reads through MiXCR, listing each CDR3 protein once. The sample contains about 220,000 distinct CDR3 sequences, almost 35% of which appear only once. The sample consisted of sorted CD4+, CD8+, or CD8+CD57+ T cells (not recorded which) from PBMCs. The receptors shown here come from a human donor in good health, serving as a control. The CDR3 runs from the conserved cysteine through the conserved F or W. The order of the fields is J gene, V gene, CDR3 protein.

>TRBJ2-1|TRBV10-1
CASSPDGGLSYNEQFF
>TRBJ2-1|TRBV12-3/TRBV12-4
CASSFGGGAYNEQFF
>TRBJ1-1|TRBV5-1
CASSLIGQFTEAFF
>TRBJ2-5|TRBV9
CASSGGQGVTQYF
>TRBJ2-1|TRBV11-2
CASSLVRAPYNEQFF
>TRBJ2-7|TRBV7-2
CASSFIYLGPATEQYF
>TRBJ1-5|TRBV11-2
CASSWTGASNQPQHF
>TRBJ2-3|TRBV19
CATRGVPSTDTQYF
>TRBJ1-2|TRBV20-1
CSARGSFGNYGYTF
>TRBJ2-3|TRBV7-3
CASSFSGLTDTQYF
>TRBJ1-2|TRBV14
CASSQDTGVYGYTF
>TRBJ2-1|TRBV9
CASSSSASYNEQSF
>TRBJ2-1|TRBV5-1
CASSTGTYNEQFF
>TRBJ2-7|TRBV2
CASSDRVAAYEQYF
>TRBJ2-5|TRBV7-3
CASSLNRDSQETQYF
>TRBJ1-6|TRBV10-2
CASSKGQGWNSPLHF
>TRBJ1-1|TRBV10-3
CAISEPKQGLNTEAFF
>TRBJ2-2|TRBV19
CASSLAGLAYTGELFF
>TRBJ2-7|TRBV4-2
CASSQELATHYEQYF
>TRBJ1-5|TRBV12-3/TRBV12-4
CAGSLWVPQPQHF
>TRBJ1-2|TRBV4-2
CASSQDPGSGGYTF
>TRBJ1-6|TRBV27
CASSLDGRVRPLHF
>TRBJ2-1|TRBV24-1
CATSDLKPAREQFF
>TRBJ2-7|TRBV10-3
CAISEAGQGRYEQYF
>TRBJ2-3|TRBV4-2
CASSQMTIGTDTQYF
>TRBJ1-1|TRBV2
CASGGRAGGYTEAFF
>TRBJ2-1|TRBV20-1
CSAREPGLADKYNEQFF
>TRBJ1-2|TRBV19
CASSPSGGYYGYTF
>TRBJ2-3|TRBV6-5
CASSWGTDTDTQYF
>TRBJ2-3|TRBV29-1
CSVGSRYTDTQYF
>TRBJ1-6|TRBV6-5
CASSFTRQGGNSPLHF
>TRBJ2-1|TRBV19
CASTYNGLAGRNEQFF
>TRBJ2-1|TRBV5-1
CASSPGLHNEQFF
>TRBJ1-4|TRBV20-1
CSATRQRAGNEKLFF
>TRBJ1-6|TRBV4-1
CASSQVRDRLNSPLHF
>TRBJ2-3|TRBV25-1
CASSGRRTDTQYF
>TRBJ2-7|TRBV20-1
CSVATGVQYEQYF